The rows below give T cell receptor beta chains drawn from one sample of a study of radiotherapy plus CTLA-4 blockade in lung cancer. Data came from immunoSEQ multiplex PCR; TCRdb stores just in-frame clones and leaves some out. This table holds some 110,000 clones, more than 65% found once. Sample: peripheral blood, taken from a patient treated with radiotherapy plus ipilimumab. Receptors were obtained from a human donor with non-small cell lung cancer that progressed on radiotherapy plus ipilimumab. Some clones in this sample may be carry-over from other donors' samples. Each CDR3 is given with its conserved first and last residue. A D gene is named only where the DNA matches it firmly. Rows give clone size only sometimes, using once, few, many, or a class for an expanded clone.

>14|-|TRBJ2-5|TRBV5-1|-
TGCGCCAGCAGCCTGTTCGCGGGGCCGGAGACCCAGTACTTC
CASSLFAGPETQYF
>13|once|TRBJ2-2|TRBV21-1|-
TGTGCCAGCAGCAAAGTTCTGGAAAGGGAGCTGTTTTTT
CASSKVLERELFF
>15|-|TRBJ1-1|TRBV18|-
TGTGCCAGCTCACCGCAGAGAAGGGTAGGCACTGAAGCTTTCTTT
CASSPQRRVGTEAFF
>15|once|TRBJ2-5|TRBV5-8|-
TGTGCCAGCAGCTTGCCTCCGGACCTAACTGAGACCCAGTACTTC
CASSLPPDLTETQYF
>15|-|TRBJ2-3|TRBV7-3|-
TGTGCCAGCAGCCCCGTTGGAGGAGGAGCAGATACGCAGTATTTT
CASSPVGGGADTQYF
>13|-|TRBJ1-2|TRBV5-6|-
TGTGCCAGCAGCTTGCTTGGGGGGCCATCCTACACCTTC
CASSLLGGPSYTF
>17|-|TRBJ1-2|TRBV18|TRBD1
TGTGCCACCTCGGATGTCCTACAGGGGACGGATCGGGATGGCTACACCTTC
CATSDVLQGTDRDGYTF
>16|once|TRBJ2-7|TRBV7-9|-
TGTGCCAGCAGCTTAGCGTTGGCAGGAGACGTATGGGAGCAGTACTTC
CASSLALAGDVWEQYF
>15|-|TRBJ1-1|TRBV7-8|TRBD1
TGTGCCAGCAGCGACCGGGACAGGGTTCACACTGAAGCTTTCTTT
CASSDRDRVHTEAFF
>14|-|TRBJ1-3|TRBV5-4|TRBD1
TGTGCCAGCAGCGCAGGGGGCTCCAGGGGCACCATATATTTT
CASSAGGSRGTIYF
>13|-|TRBJ1-5|TRBV6-1|-
TGTGCCAGCAGTGAAGACAGGGACCAGCCCCAGCATTTT
CASSEDRDQPQHF
>14|-|TRBJ2-7|TRBV4-3|-
TGCGCCAGCAGCCAAGATATGGACTCCTACGAGCAGTACTTC
CASSQDMDSYEQYF
>15|few|TRBJ1-5|TRBV7-2|TRBD1
TGTGCCAGCAGTCGGGACAGGGGGCTCAATCAGCCCCAGCATTTT
CASSRDRGLNQPQHF
>16|-|TRBJ1-6|TRBV28|TRBD1
TGTGCCAGCCGGACAGGGGGTAGTTCGGGTAATTCACCCCTCCACTTT
CASRTGGSSGNSPLHF
>20|-|TRBJ2-5|TRBV4-1|-
TGCGCCAGCAGCCAAGACGGAGTAAAGGGAGGTGTTGGGTTCCAAGAGACCCAGTACTTC
CASSQDGVKGGVGFQETQYF
>14|-|TRBJ1-1|TRBV5-4|-
TGTGCCAGCAGCCACCGGACTCGGAACACTGAAGCTTTCTTT
CASSHRTRNTEAFF
>12|few|TRBJ1-2|TRBV28|-
TGTGCCAGCAGTTTAAGGGGCTATGGCTACACCTTC
CASSLRGYGYTF
>14|-|TRBJ2-7|TRBV7-9|TRBD1
TGTGCCAGCAGCTTAGGGACAGGGGCCTACGAGCAGTACTTC
CASSLGTGAYEQYF
>15|once|TRBJ2-3|TRBV5-1|TRBD1
TGCGCCAGCAGCTTGGAGACAGGGAGCACAGATACGCAGTATTTT
CASSLETGSTDTQYF
>13|-|TRBJ2-1|TRBV7-9|-
TGTGCCAGCAGCAGGGGCGAGGGCGATGAGCAGTTCTTC
CASSRGEGDEQFF
>13|-|TRBJ1-1|TRBV2|-
TGTGCCAGCAGTGAATTCAGGTCGTTAGGAGCTTTCTTT
CASSEFRSLGAFF
>13|-|TRBJ2-7|TRBV18|-
TGTGCCAGCTCACCACCCCCCAGCGACGAGCAGTACTTC
CASSPPPSDEQYF
>13|-|TRBJ1-2|TRBV4-1|-
TGCGCCAGCAGCCAAGGGGTCAGATATGGCTACACCTTC
CASSQGVRYGYTF
>15|few|TRBJ1-5|TRBV7-2|-
TGTGCCAGCAGCTTGGGAACCAGGGAAAATCAGCCCCAGCATTTT
CASSLGTRENQPQHF
>13|-|TRBJ2-5|TRBV19|-
TGTGCCAGTAGTAGGGGGACACAAGAGACCCAGTACTTC
CASSRGTQETQYF
>13|-|TRBJ1-3|TRBV30|-
TGTGAAAAAACCCGGACGGATGGAAACACCATATATTTT
CEKTRTDGNTIYF
>17|-|TRBJ1-2|TRBV10-3|TRBD1
TGTGCCATCAGTGATCGATACGGGACAGAGATATTCTATGGCTACACCTTC
CAISDRYGTEIFYGYTF
>15|once|TRBJ1-1|TRBV6-5|-
TGTGCCAGCAGCACACTACCACAGGGAGGCACTGAAGCTTTCTTT
CASSTLPQGGTEAFF
>16|once|TRBJ2-5|TRBV5-4|TRBD2
TGTGCCAGCAGCTCAACCAGCGGGGGGCGTGGGGAGACCCAGTACTTC
CASSSTSGGRGETQYF
>17|once|TRBJ1-2|TRBV18|TRBD1
TGTGCCAGCTCACCAATGAGGACAGGGGTAGGAGAGCATGGCTACACCTTC
CASSPMRTGVGEHGYTF
>17|few|TRBJ2-2|TRBV10-3|-
TGTGCCATCAGTGAGTTTCTTGACGGAGAGAACACCGGGGAGCTGTTTTTT
CAISEFLDGENTGELFF
>16|-|TRBJ2-7|TRBV5-4|TRBD1
TGTGCCAGCAGCCTCCCGAAGGGACAGGGTAGCTACGAGCAGTACTTC
CASSLPKGQGSYEQYF
>13|-|TRBJ1-5|TRBV29-1|TRBD1
TGCAGCGTTGGAGGGGGCGGGAGTCAGCCCCAGCATTTT
CSVGGGGSQPQHF
>15|-|TRBJ2-7|TRBV7-9|TRBD1
TGTGCCAGCAGCCTCACGACAGGGGGGAGCGGCGAGCAGTACTTC
CASSLTTGGSGEQYF
>14|-|TRBJ1-2|TRBV15|TRBD1
TGTGCCACCAGCAGGGAGACAGGGAGCCATGGCTACACCTTC
CATSRETGSHGYTF